These T cell receptor beta chains were read from a single sample in a study of CD8 T cells in Susac syndrome. MiXCR, run by TCRdb on the immunoSEQ multiplex PCR reads, gives a single entry per CDR3 protein. Of some 300,000 distinct CDR3 sequences listed, over 75% are singletons. The sample was CD8+ T cells from PBMCs. The source is a human donor with multiple sclerosis. The CDR3 runs from the conserved cysteine through the conserved F or W. Fields, in order: J gene, V gene, D gene, clone size, CDR3 protein, CDR3 DNA. The D gene is left open where the match is weak. The size field is filled for only some rows; it gives once, few, many or a size class.

TRBJ2-3 TRBV7-9 TRBD2 NA CASSPVPSGVGTDTQYF TGTGCCAGCAGCCCCGTTCCTAGCGGGGTAGGAACAGATACGCAGTATTTT
TRBJ2-7 TRBV4-3 NA few CASSQDEKVHEQYF TGCGCCAGCAGCCAAGACGAGAAGGTCCACGAGCAGTACTTC
TRBJ2-7 TRBV20-1 NA NA CSAIVRSSYEQYF TGCAGTGCTATCGTGCGGAGCTCCTACGAGCAGTACTTC
TRBJ2-1 TRBV30 NA NA CAWSVLRPGEQFF TGTGCCTGGAGTGTTCTACGTCCAGGGGAGCAGTTCTTC
TRBJ1-1 TRBV7-6 TRBD1 NA CASSHGTGGGTEAFF TGTGCCAGCAGTCACGGGACAGGGGGCGGCACTGAAGCTTTCTTT
TRBJ1-5 TRBV20-1 TRBD1 NA CSARATGGLSSNQPQHF TGCAGTGCTAGAGCGACAGGGGGCCTAAGTAGCAATCAGCCCCAGCATTTT
TRBJ2-7 TRBV2 NA NA CASSDARDYEQYF TGTGCCAGCAGTGATGCCAGGGACTACGAGCAGTACTTC
TRBJ2-1 TRBV12-3/TRBV12-4 TRBD2 few CASSPTSGTYNEQFF TGTGCCAGCAGTCCTACTAGCGGAACCTACAATGAGCAGTTCTTC
TRBJ2-3 TRBV9 TRBD2 NA CASSSSQNPGLAESTDTQYF TGTGCCAGCAGCTCAAGCCAGAACCCGGGACTAGCGGAGAGCACAGATACGCAGTATTTT
TRBJ1-1 TRBV7-4 NA NA CASSLEGTRSRAFF TGTGCCAGCAGCTTAGAAGGGACACGGTCTAGAGCTTTCTTT
TRBJ1-1 TRBV15 TRBD1 NA CATSRTSGQLYTEAFF TGTGCCACCAGCCGGACATCGGGACAGCTGTACACTGAAGCTTTCTTT
TRBJ2-3 TRBV7-6 TRBD1 NA CASRQGMADTQYF TGTGCCAGCAGACAGGGGATGGCAGATACGCAGTATTTT
TRBJ1-5 TRBV9 NA NA CASSAQGGRQPQHF TGTGCCAGCAGCGCCCAGGGCGGTAGGCAGCCCCAGCATTTT
TRBJ2-2 TRBV4-3 TRBD2 few CASSPGLAPPGELFF TGCGCCAGCAGCCCGGGACTAGCTCCACCCGGGGAGCTGTTTTTT
TRBJ2-7 TRBV7-9 TRBD1 NA CASRPRTGGIYEQYF TGTGCCAGCAGGCCCCGGACAGGGGGTATCTACGAGCAGTACTTC
TRBJ2-2 TRBV9 NA NA CASSSPGRDTGELFF TGTGCCAGCAGCTCTCCAGGGCGGGACACCGGGGAGCTGTTTTTT
TRBJ2-1 TRBV28 NA NA CASSLYPAGDEQFF TGTGCCAGCAGTTTATACCCCGCAGGGGATGAGCAGTTCTTC
TRBJ1-2 TRBV7-9 NA NA CASSLEPPQAGAYGYTF TGTGCCAGCAGCCTCGAGCCACCTCAGGCGGGCGCCTATGGCTACACCTTC
TRBJ2-7 TRBV5-1 TRBD2 NA CASRRGLAGGYEQYF TGCGCCAGCAGGAGAGGACTAGCGGGAGGCTACGAGCAGTACTTC
TRBJ2-1 TRBV7-9 TRBD2 NA CASSLLIAGKGGEQFF TGTGCCAGCAGCTTGTTAATAGCGGGAAAGGGGGGTGAGCAGTTCTTC
TRBJ2-7 TRBV12-3/TRBV12-4 NA NA CASSLRWSIPPHEQYF TGTGCCAGCAGTTTACGTTGGTCTATACCTCCCCACGAGCAGTACTTC
TRBJ2-7 TRBV20-1 TRBD1 once CSARAQGADEQYF TGCAGTGCTAGAGCTCAGGGGGCTGACGAGCAGTACTTC
TRBJ2-3 TRBV12-5 NA NA CASGLSPGDTQYF TGTGCTAGTGGACTTTCGCCCGGGGATACGCAGTATTTT
TRBJ2-5 TRBV27 NA once CASSLMRDIQETQYF TGTGCCAGCAGTTTAATGAGGGACATCCAAGAGACCCAGTACTTC
TRBJ2-1 TRBV10-3 NA once CASSRRLVEINNEQFF TGTGCCTCGAGCCGGCGGCTGGTGGAGATAAACAATGAGCAGTTCTTC
TRBJ2-1 TRBV6-4 TRBD2 NA CASSDIAGGDNEQFF TGTGCCAGCAGCGACATAGCGGGAGGGGACAATGAGCAGTTCTTC
TRBJ2-1 TRBV4-2 TRBD2 NA CASSLEGLVYNEQFF TGTGCCAGCAGCCTCGAAGGACTAGTCTACAATGAGCAGTTCTTC
TRBJ2-7 TRBV25-1 TRBD2 NA CASSEGLAGVREQYF TGTGCCAGCAGTGAGGGACTAGCGGGAGTTCGGGAGCAGTACTTC
TRBJ2-2 TRBV12-3/TRBV12-4 NA NA CASSLIGNTGELFF TGTGCCAGCAGTTTAATTGGGAACACCGGGGAGCTGTTTTTT
TRBJ2-1 TRBV12-3/TRBV12-4 TRBD1 NA CASSPTGLVNEQFF TGTGCCAGCAGCCCGACAGGGTTGGTCAATGAGCAGTTCTTC
TRBJ1-1 TRBV7-6 NA NA CASSLAKDTEAFF TGTGCCAGCAGCTTAGCGAAGGACACTGAAGCTTTCTTT
TRBJ2-1 TRBV20-1 NA NA CSAPRTLSEQFF TGCAGTGCTCCGCGGACCCTTTCGGAGCAGTTCTTC
TRBJ2-2 TRBV7-9 NA NA CASRYSNTGELFF TGTGCCAGCAGATACAGCAACACCGGGGAGCTGTTTTTT
TRBJ2-1 TRBV30 TRBD2 NA CAWSREGYEQFF TGTGCCTGGAGCAGGGAGGGGTATGAGCAGTTCTTC
TRBJ2-6 TRBV7-9 NA NA CASSKGTDSGANVLTF TGTGCCAGCAGCAAAGGGACGGACTCTGGGGCCAACGTCCTGACTTTC
TRBJ2-3 TRBV15 NA NA CATSRDSGRTDTQYF TGTGCCACCAGCAGAGATAGCGGACGCACAGATACGCAGTATTTT
TRBJ2-7 TRBV28 TRBD2 NA CASSLYLAGGPGYEQYF TGTGCCAGCAGTTTATACCTAGCGGGAGGGCCGGGATACGAGCAGTACTTC
TRBJ2-7 TRBV4-3 TRBD1 once CASSRLQGTSYEQYF TGCGCCAGCAGCCGACTACAGGGGACCTCCTACGAGCAGTACTTC
TRBJ2-7 TRBV20-1 TRBD2 NA CSASLRLAGAQQYF TGCAGTGCTAGCCTCAGGCTAGCGGGAGCCCAGCAGTACTTC
TRBJ2-7 TRBV4-3 NA NA CASSQGDSGYEQYF TGCGCCAGCAGCCAAGGGGACTCGGGATACGAGCAGTACTTC
TRBJ1-5 TRBV5-1 TRBD1 few CASSTTGRNQPQHF TGCGCCAGCAGCACGACAGGGAGGAATCAGCCCCAGCATTTT
TRBJ2-1 TRBV7-9 TRBD2 NA CASSYERGPYNEQFF TGTGCCAGCAGCTATGAGCGGGGCCCCTACAATGAGCAGTTCTTC
TRBJ2-7 TRBV27 NA NA CASSPLGSGGDEQYF TGTGCCAGCAGTCCCTTGGGGAGCGGCGGAGACGAGCAGTACTTC
TRBJ2-7 TRBV27 TRBD1 NA CASGNRGNPYEQYF TGTGCCAGTGGTAACAGGGGGAACCCCTACGAGCAGTACTTC
TRBJ2-1 TRBV6-5 TRBD2 NA CASSYSQNGGSVDEQFF TGTGCCAGCAGTTACTCGCAAAACGGCGGGAGCGTCGATGAGCAGTTCTTC
TRBJ2-7 TRBV4-2 TRBD2 NA CARSQGTSGSYEQYF TGTGCCCGCAGCCAAGGGACTAGCGGCTCCTACGAGCAGTACTTC
TRBJ2-1 TRBV7-9 TRBD2 NA CASSKPGTRTDNEQFF TGTGCCAGCAGTAAACCGGGGACTAGGACCGACAATGAGCAGTTCTTC